This passage covers 25 T cell receptor beta chains from one sample sequenced in a study of blood T cell repertoires in COVID-19. Method: immunoSEQ multiplex PCR; TCRdb's copy keeps in-frame clones and lacks some. The sample holds tens of thousands of clones; 65% to 85% are singletons and the top ten take over 15%. Sequencing input: peripheral blood. These receptors came from a woman aged 55-70 years with acute or convalescent COVID-19.

The chain uses TRBV20-1 and TRBJ2-5; D call uncertain. The V gene's germline CDR1 is DFQATT and CDR2 SNEGSKA (reference sequence). The CDR3 covers 10 residues. The V gene lost 5 bases and the J gene lost 2 bases, with 3 bases spanning the gap. CDR3 DNA sequence: TGCAGTGCTCTTCAAGAGACCCAGTACTTC. This encodes CSALQETQYF.

The chain carries TRBV7-9 and TRBJ1-4; weak D call: TRBD1 (5 bases). CDR1 SEHNR and CDR2 FQNEAQ come from the germline V gene (reference sequence). The CDR3 is 15 amino acids. V was clipped by 1 base and J by 3 bases, with 9 bases between them. CDR3 bases: TGTGCCAGCAGCTTAGTTCAGGGCCCTAATGAAAAACTGTTTTTT. It encodes CASSLVQGPNEKLFF.

The chain links TRBV2 to TRBJ2-7; 8 bases match TRBD2. The length of the CDR3 is 13 residues. The ends lost 7 bases at V and 6 bases at J; junction bases unmatched: 8. Germline V gene data show CDR1 as SNHLY and CDR2 as FYNNEI. CDR3 amino acids: CASTGRAWGEQYF. The CDR3 DNA reads TGTGCCAGCACCGGGAGGGCCTGGGGCGAGCAGTACTTC.

This clone was seen just once. The CDR3: CASSSLVGGDEKLFF. The DNA of the CDR3 is TGTGCCAGCAGTTCTCTGGTCGGGGGGGATGAAAAACTGTTTTTT. V is TRBV6-5 and J is TRBJ1-4, with a weak D call TRBD1 (5 bases). CDR3 length: 15 amino acids. The germline CDR1 and CDR2 sequences are MNHEY and SVGAGI. V lost 4 bases to trimming and J lost 6 bases, with 15 bases between them.

J is TRBJ2-7 and V is TRBV5-1; D perhaps matches TRBD1 (6 bases). Trimming removed 0 bases from V and 5 bases from J, with 18 bases in between. The CDR3 has 16 residues. CDR1 SGHRS and CDR2 YFSETQ come from the germline V gene. The CDR3 DNA reads as TGCGCCAGCAGCTTGGGTCTAGGTCAGGGGACCCACGAGCAGTACTTC. Encoded protein: CASSLGLGQGTHEQYF.

The V gene is TRBV5-1, the J gene TRBJ2-1, with 9 bases fitting TRBD2. Unmatched junction bases numbered 7, after V lost 1 base and J lost 8 bases. The CDR3 runs to 15 residues. The germline V gene has CDR1 SGHRS and CDR2 YFSETQ. CDR3 residues: CASSLLAGAGDEQFF. In nucleotides, the CDR3 is TGCGCCAGCAGCTTGTTAGCGGGGGCCGGTGATGAGCAGTTCTTC.

The rearrangement joins TRBV4-2 to TRBJ1-4; 7 nucleotides line up with TRBD1. This CDR3 is built from 15 residues. Germline trimming cut 0 bases from V and 6 bases from J; bases unmatched to any gene: 4. Germline V gene sequence: CDR1 LGHNA, CDR2 YNFKEQ. CDR3 loop: CASSQDRQGDEKLFF. The CDR3, as DNA: TGTGCCAGCAGCCAAGATCGGCAGGGGGATGAAAAACTGTTTTTT.

V and J are TRBV19 and TRBJ1-5; D ambiguous. The CDR3 has 16 residues. The V end was cut by 6 bases, the J end by 0 bases, with 15 bases between. Germline-derived CDR1 and CDR2 are LNHDA and SQIVND (reference sequence). For the CDR3, the DNA is TGTGCCAGTAGCCCCATAATGGCTCATAGCAATCAGCCCCAGCATTTT. It yields the protein CASSPIMAHSNQPQHF. Full variable domain (outside the CDR3, taken from reference TRBV19 and TRBJ1-5): DGGITQSPKYLFRKEGQNVTLSCEQNLNHDAMYWYRQDPGQGLRLIYYSQIVNDFQKGDIAEGYSVSREKKESFPLTVTSAQKNPTAFYLCASSPIMAHSNQPQHFGDGTRLSIL.

Comment on this clone: The junction departs from the called germline gene at one end, perhaps through a read error. The chain couples TRBV5-1 to TRBJ1-2; a weak D match, TRBD1 (5 bases). This CDR3 spans 14 amino acids. Germline CDR1 is SGHRS and CDR2 is YFSETQ. The CDR3 nucleotides are TGCGCCAGCAGGTTGGACGGACAAAACTATGGCTACACCTTC. Its translation: CASRLDGQNYGYTF.

The rearrangement uses TRBV5-1 and TRBJ1-5, with 7 positions matching TRBD1. The J segment lost 0 bases and the V segment lost 4 bases, leaving 4 bases of the junction unmatched. The CDR3 runs 15 residues. Germline lookup yields CDR1 SGHRS and CDR2 YFSETQ. The CDR3 coding sequence is TGCGCCAGCAGCACCACAGGGGATAGCAATCAGCCCCAGCATTTT. Encoded protein: CASSTTGDSNQPQHF.

The chain links TRBV24-1 to TRBJ2-3; the match to TRBD1 covers 7 bases. Trimming at V came to 1 base and at J to 5 bases, leaving 8 bases not matched to a gene. The CDR3 loop spans 16 amino acids. Germline V gene data show CDR1 as KGHDR and CDR2 as SFDVKD. CDR3 sequence: CATSDLEGAFGDTQYF. The CDR3 DNA reads TGTGCCACCAGTGATTTAGAGGGGGCGTTCGGAGATACGCAGTATTTT.

CDR3 nucleotide sequence: TGTGCCACCAGTGAGGGGGGGACTAATGAAAAACTGTTTTTT. Amino acid sequence: CATSEGGTNEKLFF. This rearrangement joins TRBV24-1 to TRBJ1-4, with D possibly being TRBD1 (5 bases). Germline CDR1 reads KGHDR; CDR2 reads SFDVKD. This CDR3 region has 14 residues. Trimming removed 4 bases from V and 2 bases from J, with 7 bases in between.

This chain links TRBV6-1 with TRBJ2-7; 7 bases are shared with TRBD2. CDR1 is MNHNS, CDR2 SASEGT, per germline. V shed 3 bases and J 6 bases; nucleotides not matched to a gene: 11. The CDR3 runs 15 residues. CDR3 DNA sequence: TGTGCCAGCAGTGACAATGCGGCGGGAGCGTCCGAGCAGTACTTC. Amino acid sequence: CASSDNAAGASEQYF.

V gene TRBV5-1 combines with J gene TRBJ2-1; D gene unclear. CDR1 and CDR2 from the germline V gene are SGHRS and YFSETQ. Between the trimmed V and J ends, which lost 6 bases and 0 bases, there was a span of 13 bases. The CDR3 contains 15 residues. The CDR3 reads CASNIAASSYNEQFF. The CDR3 nucleotides are TGCGCCAGCAACATAGCTGCGAGCTCCTACAATGAGCAGTTCTTC.

The V and J genes are TRBV4-2 and TRBJ1-1; the D is unclear. Germline V lookup: CDR1 LGHNA, CDR2 YNFKEQ. V was trimmed by 4 bases and J by 5 bases, leaving 20 bases between them. The CDR3 is 16 amino acids. CDR3 DNA sequence: TGTGCCAGCAGCCCCGTCGGCGTGGGCATAAGGACTGAAGCTTTCTTT. Translated, it gives CASSPVGVGIRTEAFF.

This clone was detected only a few times. The chain carries TRBV29-1 and TRBJ1-2; 10 bases line up with TRBD1. The V segment lost 6 bases and the J segment 0 bases; nucleotides outside the gene matches: 7. The CDR3 consists of 15 residues. Looked up from germline, CDR1 is SQVTM and CDR2 is ANQGSEA. The CDR3 loop is CSVGRDRGTNYGYTF. The CDR3 DNA reads as TGCAGCGTCGGCCGGGACAGGGGAACTAACTATGGCTACACCTTC.

This CDR3 is CASSLASGSSYEQYF. The DNA for the CDR3 is TGTGCCAGCAGCCTGGCTAGCGGTAGCTCCTACGAGCAGTACTTC. The chain joins TRBV7-3 to TRBJ2-7; 7 nucleotides agree with TRBD2. CDR3 length: 15 amino acids. Losses at the gene ends were 5 bases for V and 0 bases for J; bases not matched to a gene: 7. Germline V CDR1 and CDR2: SGHTA, FQGTGA.

The chain joins TRBV12-5 to TRBJ2-2; 8 bases agree with TRBD1. Germline-derived CDR1 and CDR2 are LGHNT and FRNRAP. The CDR3 sequence is 15 residues long. Trimming removed 4 bases from V and 3 bases from J; junction bases left unmatched: 4. CDR3 bases: TGTGCTAGTGGTTCAGGGACAGGAGACACCGGGGAGCTGTTTTTT. Its translation is CASGSGTGDTGELFF. Full variable domain (remainder filled in from reference TRBV12-5 and TRBJ2-2): DARVTQTPRHKVTEMGQEVTMRCQPILGHNTVFWYRQTMMQGLELLAYFRNRAPLDDSGMPKDRFSAEMPDATLATLKIQPSEPRDSAVYFCASGSGTGDTGELFFGEGSRLTVL.

Concerning this clone itself: The identical CDR3 is also encoded by other nucleotide sequences in the sample. The chain combines TRBV5-1 with TRBJ1-3, with D uncertain. V lost 0 bases and J lost 0, with 7 bases in between. Germline V CDR1 and CDR2: SGHRS, YFSETQ. The CDR3 covers 15 residues. CDR3 protein: CASSLAQASGNTIYF. The CDR3 nucleotides are TGCGCCAGCAGCTTGGCGCAGGCCTCTGGAAACACCATATATTTT.

This clone occurred a few times. The V and J genes are TRBV19 and TRBJ1-2; D remains ambiguous. Germline CDR1 reads LNHDA; CDR2 reads SQIVND (reference sequence). Trimming took 5 bases from V and 2 from J, leaving 12 bases between them. This CDR3 contains 14 residues. The CDR3 region is CASSSQVVNYGYTF. Here the CDR3 DNA reads TGTGCCAGTAGTTCGCAGGTAGTAAACTATGGCTACACCTTC.

This sequence joins TRBV29-1 and TRBJ1-2; no clear D. V lost 1 base to trimming and J lost 14 bases, with 11 bases between them. The CDR3 runs to 10 residues. Germline V CDR1 and CDR2: SQVTM, ANQGSEA. DNA for the CDR3: TGCAGCGTTGAAGTGGAGCGCCCTACCTTC. Its protein product is CSVEVERPTF.

The chain uses TRBV5-1 and TRBJ2-5; D may be TRBD1 (6 bases). Trimming took 3 bases from V and 5 from J, leaving 20 bases between them. The CDR3 sequence is 16 residues long. Germline V gene lookup returns CDR1 SGHRS and CDR2 YFSETQ. The CDR3: CASSWRGDTAAETQYF. CDR3 coding DNA: TGCGCCAGCAGCTGGCGAGGGGACACCGCCGCGGAGACCCAGTACTTC.

The rearrangement links TRBV10-3 to TRBJ2-1; 10 nucleotides align to TRBD2. This CDR3 region has 16 residues. The junction had 9 bases not matched to a gene; V was cut back by 2 bases and J by 8 bases. Germline values: CDR1 ENHRY, CDR2 SYGVKD. This CDR3 reads CAISEASGSSSHEQFF. The CDR3 DNA follows: TGTGCCATCAGTGAGGCTAGCGGGAGTAGTTCCCATGAGCAGTTCTTC.

The chain carries TRBV2 and TRBJ2-1; TRBD2 is a possible D gene (6 bases). V lost 6 bases and J lost 3, with 15 bases in between. Germline V lookup: CDR1 SNHLY, CDR2 FYNNEI. The CDR3 covers 15 residues. The CDR3 reads CASSATRGIYNEQFF. CDR3 coding DNA: TGTGCCAGCAGCGCGACTAGAGGTATCTACAATGAGCAGTTCTTC. Together with reference TRBV2 and TRBJ2-1, the CDR3 gives the full variable domain: EPEVTQTPSHQVTQMGQEVILRCVPISNHLYFYWYRQILGQKVEFLVSFYNNEISEKSEIFDDQFSVERPDGSNFTLKIRSTKLEDSAMYFCASSATRGIYNEQFFGPGTRLTVL.

The V gene is TRBV6-2 or TRBV6-3, the J gene TRBJ1-5; TRBD1 might be the D (5 bases). V gave up 2 bases and J gave up 6 bases, with 8 bases separating them. CDR3 length equals 13 residues. From germline, CDR1 is MNHEY and CDR2 SVGEGT. In DNA form, the CDR3 reads TGTGCCAGCAGTTACACTGGGGCTCAGCCCCAGCATTTT. Protein: CASSYTGAQPQHF.